This TCR beta chain was profiled in a study of T-cell reconstitution after alpha-beta-depleted transplantation in children. Study-wide findings and caveats: In patients about two months after transplant, alpha-beta T cells reportedly arose from several hundred expanded graft clones. Surviving thymic progenitors and recipient T cells were the source of high TCRbeta diversity at day 60 in some patients. Hyperexpanded clones declined; after one year, newly produced T cells mostly supplied diversity.

Unique molecular identifiers featured in how the TCRbeta library was prepared. MiXCR, applied by TCRdb to the PCR reads, yields one record per CDR3 protein. This table has more than 500,000 distinct CDR3 sequences, about an eighth appearing once. Trimming removed 5 bases from V and 10 bases from J; junction bases left unmatched: 14. The CDR3 covers 16 residues. This clonotype was observed a handful of times. The antigen remains unidentified. The input for sequencing was PBMCs, mostly from graft donor cells, taken 180 days after TCRalphabeta/CD19-depleted stem cell transplant. The TCR sequence derives from a female patient aged 2-15 years who had a stem cell transplant for aplastic anemia, so the T cells may come from the graft donor. This chain connects TRBV12-3 or TRBV12-4 to TRBJ1-6, with 7 bases that match TRBD1. CDR3 DNA: TGTGCCAGCAGTCCTCGGGGACAGCTAGACTACTCACCCCTCCACTTT. It specifies CASSPRGQLDYSPLHF.